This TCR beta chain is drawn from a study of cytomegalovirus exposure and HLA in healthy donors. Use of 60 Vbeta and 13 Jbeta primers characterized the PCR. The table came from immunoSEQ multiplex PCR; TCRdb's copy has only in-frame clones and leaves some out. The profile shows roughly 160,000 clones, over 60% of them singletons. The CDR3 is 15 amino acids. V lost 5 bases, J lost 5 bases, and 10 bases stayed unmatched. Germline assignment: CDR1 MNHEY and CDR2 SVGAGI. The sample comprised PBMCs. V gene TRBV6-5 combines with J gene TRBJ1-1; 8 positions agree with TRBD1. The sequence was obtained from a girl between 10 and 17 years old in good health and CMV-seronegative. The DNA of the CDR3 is TGTGCCAGCAGTGCTTCCCGGACAGGGCGGACTGAAGCTTTCTTT. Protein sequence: CASSASRTGRTEAFF.